The 20 T cell receptor beta chains in this list originate from one sample, sequenced in a study of cytomegalovirus exposure and HLA in healthy donors. PCR used 60 Vbeta primers and 13 Jbeta primers. Here immunoSEQ multiplex PCR was the method, and the copy in TCRdb shows in-frame clones only, minus some. The sample yields 140,000 to 150,000 clones, roughly 72% seen once. The specimen was PBMCs. Receptor source: a man aged 35 to 55 in good health and CMV-seronegative.

The chain joins TRBV6-4 to TRBJ1-1; D is unclear. Germline V gene sequence: CDR1 MRHNA, CDR2 SNTAGT. CDR3 length: 18 residues. V lost 1 base and J 1 base, leaving 19 bases between the germline ends. CDR3 sequence: CASSDYSTTSTKNTEAFF. The CDR3 nucleotides read TGTGCCAGCAGTGACTATTCTACGACATCTACAAAGAACACTGAAGCTTTCTTT.

V usage is TRBV19 and J usage is TRBJ1-1; 10 bases map to TRBD1. The V gene's germline CDR1 is LNHDA and CDR2 SQIVND (reference sequence). V dropped 4 bases and J dropped 10; count of bases not matched to a gene: 6. The CDR3 runs to 13 residues. The chain's CDR3 is CASSTGTGVGAFF. In nucleotides, the CDR3 is TGTGCCAGTAGTACCGGGACAGGGGTTGGAGCTTTCTTT.

This clone was seen a handful of times. The chain combines TRBV2 with TRBJ2-7; maybe TRBD1 (6 bases). This CDR3 is 14 amino acids long. The germline V and J ends were trimmed by 4 bases and 3 bases, with 13 bases remaining between them. The germline CDR1 and CDR2 sequences are SNHLY and FYNNEI. This CDR3 is CASSVTGQNYEQYF. CDR3 sequence (DNA): TGTGCCAGCAGTGTAACCGGACAGAACTACGAGCAGTACTTC.

This rearrangement joins TRBV7-2 to TRBJ2-2; the D gene is possibly TRBD2 (6 bases). Trimming removed 1 base from V and 0 bases from J, with 15 bases in between. Germline V gene data show CDR1 as SGHTA and CDR2 as FQGNSA. This CDR3 is built from 18 residues. The CDR3 DNA is TGTGCCAGCAGCTTAGGTTGGGGCGGGAACCCGAACACCGGGGAGCTGTTTTTT. The encoded protein is CASSLGWGGNPNTGELFF.

This clone is a singleton in its sample. The CDR3, as DNA: TGTGCCTGGAGGGCGGGCATCAATCAGCCCCAGCATTTT. It yields the protein CAWRAGINQPQHF. The V call is TRBV30, the J call TRBJ1-5, with D hard to call. The CDR3 consists of 13 residues. In germline, CDR1 is GTSNPN, CDR2 SVGIG (reference sequence). V was pared by 3 bases and J by 3 bases, with 9 bases between.

V is TRBV11-1 and J is TRBJ1-6; 7 nucleotides agree with TRBD1. The CDR3 extends over 16 amino acids. Unmatched junction bases numbered 11, after V lost 5 bases and J lost 7 bases. Germline CDR1 SGHAT, CDR2 FQDESV (reference sequence). CDR3 DNA: TGTGCCAGCAGCCTTAACCTAGGACAGGTCAATTCACCCCTCCACTTT. This sequence encodes CASSLNLGQVNSPLHF. The variable domain in full, completed from reference TRBV11-1 and TRBJ1-6, reads EAEVAQSPRYKITEKSQAVAFWCDPISGHATLYWYRQILGQGPELLVQFQDESVVDDSQLPKDRFSAERLKGVDSTLKIQPAELGDSAMYLCASSLNLGQVNSPLHFGNGTRLTVT.

This rearrangement joins TRBV15 to TRBJ2-1, with 8 bases matching TRBD2. Germline assignment: CDR1 LNHNV and CDR2 YYDKDF (reference sequence). The CDR3 is 16 amino acids. With V trimmed by 6 bases and J by 6 bases, 13 bases remained unmatched. The CDR3 loop is CATSRLSGAGGNEQFF. Here the CDR3 DNA reads TGTGCCACCAGTCGCCTTAGCGGGGCCGGGGGCAATGAGCAGTTCTTC.

The chain has TRBV13 and TRBJ2-5, with 7 bases identical to TRBD1. This CDR3 contains 16 residues. Germline CDR1 is PRHDT and CDR2 is FYEKMQ (reference sequence). Germline trimming cut 2 bases from V and 1 base from J; bases unmatched to any gene: 7. The CDR3 sequence: CASSLIGQDFQETQYF. The CDR3 region has the DNA TGTGCCAGCAGCTTAATCGGACAGGACTTCCAAGAGACCCAGTACTTC.

This chain uses TRBV7-2 with TRBJ2-7, with 10 bases fitting TRBD2. Trimming at V came to 2 bases and at J to 4 bases, leaving 5 bases not matched to a gene. The CDR3 is 15 amino acids. The V gene's germline CDR1 is SGHTA and CDR2 FQGNSA. CDR3 residues: CASSLTSGILYEQYF. The CDR3 region has the DNA TGTGCCAGCAGCTTAACTAGCGGGATATTGTACGAGCAGTACTTC.

This rearrangement joins TRBV28 to TRBJ1-2; D may be TRBD1 (5 bases). The CDR3 totals 13 residues. With 6 bases removed from V and 2 bases from J, the gap between germline ends came to 10 bases. Per germline, CDR1 MDHEN and CDR2 SYDVKM. The CDR3 nucleotides read TGTGCCAGCAGAAACGGGGGAAACTATGGCTACACCTTC. Translated, it gives CASRNGGNYGYTF.

The DNA of the CDR3 is TGTGCCAGCAGTAGCCAGGGGGCGATATTGTATGGCTACACCTTC. Translation gives CASSSQGAILYGYTF. This chain links TRBV28 with TRBJ1-2; the match to TRBD1 covers 8 bases. With V trimmed by 5 bases and J by 5 bases, 10 bases remained unmatched. This CDR3 contains 15 residues. In germline, CDR1 is MDHEN, CDR2 SYDVKM.

J is TRBJ1-5 and V is TRBV19; D uncertain. Between the trimmed V and J ends, which lost 5 bases and 3 bases, there was a span of 8 bases. The CDR3 is made up of 13 amino acids. The germline gives CDR1 LNHDA, CDR2 SQIVND (reference sequence). The CDR3 loop reads CASSSHNNQPQHF. The DNA for the CDR3 is TGTGCCAGTAGTTCCCACAACAATCAGCCCCAGCATTTT.

This CDR3 is CAIRPPSGQGAGANVLTF. In DNA form, the CDR3 reads TGTGCCATCAGACCTCCTAGCGGACAGGGGGCTGGGGCCAACGTCCTGACTTTC. The chain has TRBV10-3 and TRBJ2-6; 10 bases fit TRBD1. The CDR3 has 18 amino acids. With V trimmed by 6 bases and J by 2 bases, 10 bases remained unmatched. Germline assignment: CDR1 ENHRY and CDR2 SYGVKD.

This chain connects TRBV28 to TRBJ1-1, with TRBD1 matching over 9 bases. CDR1 is MDHEN, CDR2 SYDVKM, per germline. The CDR3 length is 16 residues. The J segment lost 1 base and the V segment lost 4 bases, leaving 7 bases of the junction unmatched. The CDR3 nucleotides read TGTGCCAGCAGTTACGAAGGGGACAGGGCGAACACTGAAGCTTTCTTT. Protein: CASSYEGDRANTEAFF.

This clone was seen a handful of times. The J gene is TRBJ2-1, the V gene TRBV13; 13 bases agree with TRBD2. In germline, CDR1 is PRHDT, CDR2 FYEKMQ (reference sequence). The CDR3 runs to 16 residues. The ends lost 4 bases at V and 10 bases at J; junction bases unmatched: 10. The chain's CDR3 is CASSYSGTSGIGEQFF. In nucleotides, the CDR3 is TGTGCCAGCAGCTACTCGGGGACTAGCGGGATCGGGGAGCAGTTCTTC.

The chain carries TRBV6-5 and TRBJ2-5; the match to TRBD1 covers 9 bases. V was clipped by 6 bases and J by 4 bases; unmatched bases: 9. This CDR3 is 15 amino acids long. Germline CDR1 reads MNHEY; CDR2 reads SVGAGI. The CDR3 here is CASSLTGGFLETQYF. CDR3 nucleotide sequence: TGTGCCAGCAGCCTTACAGGGGGCTTCTTAGAGACCCAGTACTTC.

The chain combines TRBV6-5 with TRBJ2-7, with 7 positions matching TRBD2. Germline V gene lookup returns CDR1 MNHEY and CDR2 SVGAGI. V was clipped by 6 bases and J by 2 bases; unmatched bases: 4. There are 13 residues in the CDR3. The CDR3 here is CASRGDYTYEQYF. Written as DNA, the CDR3 is TGTGCCAGCAGGGGGGACTATACCTACGAGCAGTACTTC.

Concerning this clone itself: Relative to the germline gene, one junction end is altered; a read error may explain this. V usage is TRBV2 and J usage is TRBJ1-5, with D possibly matching TRBD1 (6 bases). CDR3 length: 15 residues. The germline gives CDR1 SNHLY, CDR2 FYNNEI. The CDR3: CASSEGWGSGQPQNF. The CDR3 coding sequence is TGTGCCAGCAGTGAAGGGTGGGGTTCCGGACAGCCCCAGAATTTT.

The chain has TRBV6-7 and TRBJ1-3, with D perhaps matching TRBD1 (6 bases). TRBV6-7 is noted as an ORF with a role that remains uncertain. This CDR3 has 13 residues. V was clipped by 9 bases and J by 4 bases, with 13 bases between them. The CDR3 loop is CASRGGAGNTIYF. The DNA of the CDR3 is TGTGCCAGTAGGGGGGGCGCCGGAAACACCATATATTTT.

The rearrangement uses TRBV5-1 and TRBJ1-1, with TRBD1 identical over 7 bases. The CDR3 is 14 residues long. Trimming removed 2 bases from V and 4 bases from J; junction bases left unmatched: 5. Germline CDR1 and CDR2: SGHRS and YFSETQ. CDR3 in amino acids: CASSFRQGSTEAFF. The CDR3 DNA follows: TGCGCCAGCAGCTTTAGACAGGGATCCACTGAAGCTTTCTTT.